This is a list of T cell receptor beta chains from one sample in a study of shared clonotypes between healthy human individuals. Assay: immunoSEQ multiplex PCR; the TCRdb copy retains only in-frame clones and omits some. The sample yields about 2 million clones, about 95% seen once. The sequenced sample consisted of naive CD8+ T cells sorted from blood. The receptors were gathered from a man aged 18 to 30 in good health. Both conserved end residues are part of each CDR3. D genes are given only for firm matches. Size tells how often a clone was seen (once, few, many) or the class of an expanded clone, and some rows leave it out.

clone_size j_call d_call cdr3_length v_call cdr3_aa cdr3_nt
NA TRBJ1-5 NA 15 TRBV27 CASSLRGFKDQPQHF TGTGCCAGCAGTTTAAGGGGGTTTAAAGATCAGCCCCAGCATTTT
NA TRBJ2-5 NA 15 TRBV6-1 CASSERGHSQETQYF TGTGCCAGCAGTGAAAGGGGCCATTCCCAAGAGACCCAGTACTTC
NA TRBJ2-7 NA 14 TRBV7-9 CASSFPHASYEQYF TGTGCCAGCAGCTTCCCGCATGCTTCCTACGAGCAGTACTTC
NA TRBJ2-7 NA 14 TRBV6-1 CASSPGTETYEQYF TGTGCCAGCAGCCCCGGGACTGAGACCTACGAGCAGTACTTC
NA TRBJ2-1 TRBD1 16 TRBV6-5 CASSYRRDRVRNEQFF TGTGCCAGCAGTTACCGACGGGACAGGGTGAGAAATGAGCAGTTCTTC
NA TRBJ1-4 TRBD1 13 TRBV19 CASQGATNEKLFF TGTGCCAGTCAGGGGGCAACTAATGAAAAACTGTTTTTT
NA TRBJ1-3 NA 15 TRBV5-5 CASSPDRSSGNTIYF TGTGCCAGCAGCCCCGACCGGAGCTCTGGAAACACCATATATTTT
once TRBJ2-7 TRBD2 16 TRBV7-2 CASSLGLAGGAYEQYF TGTGCCAGCAGCTTAGGATTGGCGGGAGGGGCCTACGAGCAGTACTTC
NA TRBJ1-3 NA 15 TRBV7-9 CASSSWTDYGNTIYF TGTGCCAGCAGCTCTTGGACAGATTATGGAAACACCATATATTTT
NA TRBJ2-7 NA 13 TRBV6-5 CASSYSGQEGQYF TGTGCCAGCAGTTACTCGGGTCAGGAAGGGCAGTACTTC
NA TRBJ2-1 NA 14 TRBV18 CASVPQDSLHEQFF TGTGCCAGCGTACCACAGGACAGTCTCCATGAGCAGTTCTTC
NA TRBJ1-2 NA 15 TRBV9 CASSPGGSQVYGYTF TGTGCCAGCAGCCCAGGAGGCAGTCAGGTCTATGGCTACACCTTC
NA TRBJ2-2 NA 16 TRBV7-9 CASSLGDGGGTGELFF TGTGCCAGCAGCTTAGGAGACGGGGGAGGTACCGGGGAGCTGTTTTTT
NA TRBJ2-2 TRBD2 15 TRBV7-9 CASSSRTSGSGELFF TGTGCCAGCAGCTCCAGGACTAGCGGGAGCGGGGAGCTGTTTTTT
NA TRBJ1-3 NA 15 TRBV9 CASSGEGRVGNTIYF TGTGCCAGCAGCGGGGAGGGAAGGGTAGGAAACACCATATATTTT
NA TRBJ2-7 TRBD2 16 TRBV4-2 CASSQDLAGGSYEQYF TGTGCCAGCAGCCAAGATCTGGCGGGGGGGTCCTACGAGCAGTACTTC
NA TRBJ2-5 NA 14 TRBV6-5 CASSYISDQETQYF TGTGCCAGCAGTTATATTAGCGACCAAGAGACCCAGTACTTC
NA TRBJ2-7 TRBD1 15 TRBV28 CASSLFARGTYEQYF TGTGCCAGCAGTTTATTTGCCAGGGGGACGTACGAGCAGTACTTC
NA TRBJ2-3 NA 12 TRBV29-1 CSVEVGSDTQYF TGCAGCGTTGAAGTAGGGTCAGATACGCAGTATTTT
NA TRBJ2-7 TRBD1 17 TRBV9 CASSSGTGGEVSYEQYF TGTGCCAGCAGCTCCGGGACAGGGGGCGAGGTCTCCTACGAGCAGTACTTC
NA TRBJ2-5 NA 11 TRBV4-1 CASSQGATQYF TGCGCCAGCAGCCAAGGCGCGACCCAGTACTTC
NA TRBJ2-2 TRBD1 16 TRBV7-9 CASSLTGDANTGELFF TGTGCCAGCAGCTTGACAGGGGACGCGAACACCGGGGAGCTGTTTTTT
NA TRBJ1-1 NA 15 TRBV7-9 CASSLGQSGSTEAFF TGTGCCAGCAGCTTAGGCCAGTCTGGATCCACTGAAGCTTTCTTT
NA TRBJ1-4 NA 16 TRBV2 CASRKAGLEANEKLFF TGTGCCAGCAGAAAAGCGGGGTTAGAGGCTAATGAAAAACTGTTTTTT
NA TRBJ2-7 TRBD1 15 TRBV5-5 CASSLGWGQGGEQYF TGTGCCAGCAGCTTGGGTTGGGGACAGGGCGGGGAGCAGTACTTC
NA TRBJ1-1 NA 15 TRBV6-4 CASSLPTDEGTEAFF TGTGCCAGCTCGCTACCGACAGACGAGGGCACTGAAGCTTTCTTT
many TRBJ1-2 TRBD1 15 TRBV29-1 CSVDQTGGEGFGYTF TGCAGCGTTGATCAGACAGGGGGTGAAGGTTTTGGCTACACCTTC
NA TRBJ2-4 TRBD1 12 TRBV30 CAWGQGGNIQYF TGTGCCTGGGGACAGGGGGGAAACATTCAGTACTTC
few TRBJ1-1 NA 13 TRBV11-3 CASSPRGDGEAFF TGTGCCAGCAGCCCCCGGGGGGACGGTGAAGCTTTCTTT
NA TRBJ2-2 TRBD2 18 TRBV7-8 CASSRSLLAEPNTGELFF TGTGCCAGCAGCCGCAGCTTGCTAGCGGAGCCGAACACCGGGGAGCTGTTTTTT
NA TRBJ1-4 TRBD1 15 TRBV11-2 CASSLVGTANEKLFF TGTGCCAGCAGCCTCGTAGGGACAGCCAATGAAAAACTGTTTTTT
NA TRBJ2-5 TRBD1 13 TRBV27 CASKLRDRETQYF TGTGCCAGCAAATTAAGGGACAGAGAGACCCAGTACTTC
NA TRBJ1-1 NA 14 TRBV11-1 CASSLTEGPTEAFF TGTGCCAGCAGCCTCACTGAGGGGCCCACTGAAGCTTTCTTT
NA TRBJ2-7 NA 13 TRBV19 CASSIGPSSEQYF TGTGCCAGTAGTATAGGGCCTAGTAGTGAGCAGTACTTC
NA TRBJ1-1 NA 13 TRBV19 CASSIGGGTEAFF TGTGCCAGTAGTATAGGCGGGGGCACTGAAGCTTTCTTT
NA TRBJ1-5 NA 17 TRBV15 CATSRDRGAERYQPQHF TGTGCCACCAGCAGAGATAGGGGGGCTGAACGGTATCAGCCCCAGCATTTT
NA TRBJ1-5 TRBD1 19 TRBV19 CASSIVGTGAFSSNQPQHF TGTGCCAGTAGTATTGTTGGGACAGGGGCCTTCTCTAGCAATCAGCCCCAGCATTTT
NA TRBJ1-1 NA 14 TRBV5-4 CASSIRESDTEAFF TGTGCCAGCAGCATCAGGGAATCGGACACTGAAGCTTTCTTT
NA TRBJ2-3 TRBD2 21 TRBV28 CASSLPGTSGRAVTSTDTQYF TGTGCCAGCAGTTTACCCGGGACTAGCGGGAGGGCCGTAACTAGCACAGATACGCAGTATTTT
NA TRBJ2-7 TRBD1 16 TRBV7-8 CASSFKPGQGLYEQYF TGTGCCAGCAGCTTTAAACCGGGACAGGGGTTGTACGAGCAGTACTTC
NA TRBJ2-7 NA 14 TRBV9 CASSVDGLYEEQYF TGTGCCAGCAGCGTAGATGGCCTCTACGAAGAGCAGTACTTC
NA TRBJ2-3 NA 13 TRBV19 CASSHGGADTQYF TGTGCCAGTAGTCACGGAGGGGCAGATACGCAGTATTTT